The next 13 T cell receptor beta chains were all read from a single sample in a study of glioma-infiltrating T cells. Amplification of TCR alpha and beta CDR3 regions from RNA used iRepertoire nested multiplex PCR. TCRdb independently ran MiXCR on the multiplex PCR reads; one entry per CDR3 protein. The repertoire holds around 43,000 distinct CDR3 sequences, more than 20% seen once, with roughly 6.8% in the top ten. Input material: glioma tissue, nonneoplastic brain tissue, or PBMCs (not recorded which). The source of these receptors is a human donor with low-grade glioma or glioblastoma, undergoing nonglioma brain surgery, or in good health (not recorded which).

This clonotype was found many times. The chain recombines TRBV18 with TRBJ1-1; a possible D gene is TRBD1 (5 bases). The CDR3 extends over 14 amino acids. Trimming pared 4 bases from V and 1 base from J, leaving 10 bases between. CDR1 is KGHSH, CDR2 LQKENI, per germline. This chain's CDR3 is CASSQTDPNTEAFF. For the CDR3, the DNA is TGTGCCAGCTCACAGACAGACCCGAACACTGAAGCTTTCTTT.

This sequence joins TRBV27 and TRBJ2-3, with 7 bases identical to TRBD2. The CDR3 runs to 17 residues. Germline V gives CDR1 MNHEY, CDR2 SMNVEV (reference sequence). The V and J ends lost 5 bases and 2 bases, in that order; junction bases with no gene match: 13. In nucleotides, the CDR3 is TGTGCCAGCAGTCCCAGGGATAGCGGGCTGATCACAGATACGCAGTATTTT. Translation gives CASSPRDSGLITDTQYF.

This clonotype showed up many times. The chain recombines TRBV2 with TRBJ1-1; possibly TRBD1 for D (5 bases). The CDR3 runs to 13 residues. V was trimmed by 4 bases and J by 0 bases, leaving 6 bases between them. In germline, CDR1 is SNHLY, CDR2 FYNNEI. The chain's CDR3 is CASSGGMNTEAFF. The CDR3 coding sequence is TGTGCCAGCAGTGGGGGCATGAACACTGAAGCTTTCTTT.

This clonotype showed up many times. The CDR3 DNA is TGTGCCAGCTCCTGGTTCGGGGTGGAGGAAAGTTCACCCCTCCACTTT. Amino acid sequence: CASSWFGVEESSPLHF. The rearrangement uses TRBV18 and TRBJ1-6, with D uncertain. The V and J ends lost 6 bases and 9 bases respectively, with 21 bases between them. The CDR3 length is 16 residues. Germline-derived CDR1 and CDR2 are KGHSH and LQKENI.

On this clonotype: Possible read error: a much larger clone is one base away. The chain recombines TRBV29-1 with TRBJ2-7; the D call may be TRBD1 or TRBD2 (5 bases each). In germline, CDR1 is SQVTM, CDR2 ANQGSEA. Trimming removed 0 bases from V and 6 bases from J, with 9 bases in between. The length of the CDR3 is 12 residues. DNA for the CDR3: TGCAGCGTTGAAGAGGGGGAAGGCGAGCAGTACTTC. Translated, it gives CSVEEGEGEQYF.

This clonotype appeared a few times. Being one base from a much bigger clone, this may be a read error. The chain employs TRBV27 and TRBJ2-2; weak D call: TRBD2 (6 bases). Germline values: CDR1 MNHEY, CDR2 SMNVEV (reference sequence). The CDR3 runs 13 residues. V shed 6 bases and J shed 5 bases, with 10 bases lying between them. CDR3 amino acids: CASSGAGTGELFF. The CDR3 DNA reads TGTGCCAGCAGCGGGGCGGGAACCGGGGAGCTGTTTTTT.

The CDR3 is CASSLPAGEVNEQFF. The CDR3 bases are TGTGCCAGCAGCTTGCCAGCGGGAGAGGTGAATGAGCAGTTCTTC. This chain connects TRBV5-5 to TRBJ2-1; TRBD2 aligns across 8 bases. Germline loops: CDR1 SGHKS, CDR2 YYEKEE (reference sequence). CDR3 length: 15 residues. V dropped 1 base and J dropped 7; count of bases not matched to a gene: 7.

This clonotype was observed many times. At one end, the junction sequence differs from germline, possibly due to a read error. The chain employs TRBV20-1 and TRBJ2-1; the match to TRBD2 covers 13 bases. CDR3 length: 12 residues. The germline CDR1 and CDR2 sequences are DFQATT and SNEGSKA (reference sequence). CDR3 protein: CSAREGLAGPSF. The CDR3 nucleotides read TGCAGTGCTAGAGAGGGACTAGCGGGGCCCTCCTTC.

By share of the sample, this clonotype is medium-sized. This chain connects TRBV6-1 to TRBJ2-1, with 11 nucleotides matching TRBD1. The V gene end was trimmed by 6 bases and the J gene end by 6 bases; junction bases not matched to a gene: 7. The germline V gene has CDR1 MNHNS and CDR2 SASEGT. The CDR3 loop spans 15 amino acids. The CDR3 protein is CASSRGTGGANEQFF. Here the CDR3 DNA reads TGTGCCAGCAGCCGCGGGACAGGGGGGGCCAATGAGCAGTTCTTC.

This clonotype was seen at least ten times. Written as DNA, the CDR3 is TGTGCCAGCAGCTTAGGACTAGCTACGAGGGCAGATACGCAGTATTTT. Translation: CASSLGLATRADTQYF. V is TRBV7-9 and J is TRBJ2-3; TRBD2 matches 7 bases. CDR1 is SEHNR, CDR2 FQNEAQ, per germline (reference sequence). The CDR3 has 16 residues. V lost 1 base to trimming and J lost 4 bases; unmatched junction nucleotides: 8. Supplemented by reference TRBV7-9 and TRBJ2-3, the full variable domain reads DTGVSQNPRHKITKRGQNVTFRCDPISEHNRLYWYRQTLGQGPEFLTYFQNEAQLEKSRLLSDRFSAERPKGSFSTLEIQRTEQGDSAMYLCASSLGLATRADTQYFGPGTRLTVL.

This sequence joins TRBV28 and TRBJ2-5; D remains unclear. V lost 6 bases and J 5 bases, leaving 13 bases between the germline ends. This CDR3 is built from 13 residues. CDR1 MDHEN and CDR2 SYDVKM come from the germline V gene. CDR3 residues: CASSLSTRETQYF. The CDR3 DNA is TGTGCCAGCAGCCTTTCCACGCGGGAGACCCAGTACTTC.

This clonotype was counted many times. The chain recombines TRBV3-1 with TRBJ1-6; D is possibly TRBD1 (6 bases). CDR3 size: 13 residues. Trimming left V 8 bases short and J 9 bases short, with 14 bases between. Germline-derived CDR1 and CDR2 are LGHDT and YNNKEL (reference sequence). CDR3 sequence (DNA): TGTGCCAGCCGACCAGGGGCTGGTTCACCCCTCCACTTT. This encodes CASRPGAGSPLHF.

Worth noting for this clonotype: The germline gene is not matched at one end of the junction; a read error may be the cause. The chain uses TRBV6-5 and TRBJ1-3, with D perhaps matching TRBD1 (6 bases). The germline V gene encodes CDR1 MNHEY and CDR2 SVGAGI. The CDR3 runs to 14 residues. The CDR3 nucleotides are TGTGCCCGCAGTTTTTCAAGCGGGGGCAACCCCATATATTTT. Translation gives CARSFSSGGNPIYF.